This T cell receptor (beta chain) emerged from a study of T cell responses to AZD1222 COVID-19 vaccine. Trimming left V 10 bases short and J 4 bases short, with 16 bases between. This CDR3 comprises 13 residues. The germline gives CDR1 SGHVS, CDR2 FQNEAQ. Assay used: immunoSEQ multiplex PCR; TCRdb lists only in-frame clones, some missing. The sample includes under 150,000 clones, roughly nine tenths seen only once; the top ten take 25% to 35%. The J gene is TRBJ1-2, the V gene TRBV7-8, with a possible D match to TRBD1 (6 bases). This TCR was sampled from an adult in good health. This specimen was peripheral blood, taken on day 0 of AZD1222 vaccination. As DNA, the CDR3 is TGTGCCACCATACAGGGCGGCGCCTATGGCTACACCTTC. Amino acid sequence: CATIQGGAYGYTF.